This T cell receptor beta chain was obtained from a study of blood T cell repertoires in COVID-19. Across the study: COVID-19 samples, acute and convalescent, were from the United States, Italy and Spain.

Per the study methods: Estimated nucleated cell counts came from reference gene primer amplification. Repertoires were generated with immunoSEQ multiplex PCR, while TCRdb's copy carries only in-frame clones and drops some. V, J and clone size are those of that table, while D and trimming were read from the DNA. The table shows about 250,000 clones, with 80% to 90% occurring only once. Per germline, CDR1 SGHRS and CDR2 YFSETQ. Between the trimmed V and J ends, which lost 0 bases and 2 bases, there was a span of 5 bases. This CDR3 is built from 13 residues. This clone appeared a single time. Each participant's cohort was designated according to participant-reported clinical history. Cohort 3 recovered donors had two negative PCRs, clearance, or symptom resolution.

The receptor's source is a woman younger than 30 who had recovered from COVID-19. Sequencing used PBMCs or T cells enriched from blood (not recorded which). The V gene is TRBV5-1, the J gene TRBJ1-2; no reliable D call. As DNA, the CDR3 is TGCGCCAGCAGCTTGGACAGAAACTATGGCTACACCTTC. Protein: CASSLDRNYGYTF. The full variable domain, in which reference TRBV5-1 and TRBJ1-2 provide the parts outside the CDR3, is KAGVTQTPRYLIKTRGQQVTLSCSPISGHRSVSWYQQTPGQGLQFLFEYFSETQRNKGNFPGRFSGRQFSNSRSEMNVSTLELGDSALYLCASSLDRNYGYTFGSGTRLTVV.